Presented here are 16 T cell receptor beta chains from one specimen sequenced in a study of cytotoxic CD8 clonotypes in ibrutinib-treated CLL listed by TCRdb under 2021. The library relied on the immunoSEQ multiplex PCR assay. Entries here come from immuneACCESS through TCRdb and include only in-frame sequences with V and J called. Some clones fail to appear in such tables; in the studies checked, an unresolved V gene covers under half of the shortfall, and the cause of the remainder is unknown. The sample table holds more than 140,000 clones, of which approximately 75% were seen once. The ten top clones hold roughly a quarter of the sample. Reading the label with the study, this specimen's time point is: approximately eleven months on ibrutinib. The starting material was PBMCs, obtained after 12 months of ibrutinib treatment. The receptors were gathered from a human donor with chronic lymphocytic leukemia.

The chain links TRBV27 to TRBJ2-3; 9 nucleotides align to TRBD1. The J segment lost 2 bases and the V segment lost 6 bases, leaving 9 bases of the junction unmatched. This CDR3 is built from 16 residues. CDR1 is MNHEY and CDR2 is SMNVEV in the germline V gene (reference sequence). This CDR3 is CASSRGGTGHTDTQYF. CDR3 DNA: TGTGCCAGCAGCCGAGGGGGGACAGGGCACACAGATACGCAGTATTTT.

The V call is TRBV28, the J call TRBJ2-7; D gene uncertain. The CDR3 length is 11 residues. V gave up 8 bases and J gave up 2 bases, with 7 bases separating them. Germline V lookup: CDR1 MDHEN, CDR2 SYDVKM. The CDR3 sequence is CASLEAYEQYF. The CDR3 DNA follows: TGTGCCAGCCTCGAGGCCTACGAGCAGTACTTC.

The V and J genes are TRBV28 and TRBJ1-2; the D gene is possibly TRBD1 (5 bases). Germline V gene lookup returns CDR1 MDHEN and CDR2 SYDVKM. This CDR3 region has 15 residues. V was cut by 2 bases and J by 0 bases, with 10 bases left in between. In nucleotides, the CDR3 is TGTGCCAGCAGTTTAGGGGGAACCTCTAACTATGGCTACACCTTC. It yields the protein CASSLGGTSNYGYTF.

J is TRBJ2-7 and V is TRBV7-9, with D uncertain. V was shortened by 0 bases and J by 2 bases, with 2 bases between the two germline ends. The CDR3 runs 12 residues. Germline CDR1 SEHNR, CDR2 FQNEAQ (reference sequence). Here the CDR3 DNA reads TGTGCCAGCAGCTTAGCGACCTACGAGCAGTACTTC. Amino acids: CASSLATYEQYF. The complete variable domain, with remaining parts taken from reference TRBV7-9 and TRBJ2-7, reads DTGVSQNPRHKITKRGQNVTFRCDPISEHNRLYWYRQTLGQGPEFLTYFQNEAQLEKSRLLSDRFSAERPKGSFSTLEIQRTEQGDSAMYLCASSLATYEQYFGPGTRLTVT.

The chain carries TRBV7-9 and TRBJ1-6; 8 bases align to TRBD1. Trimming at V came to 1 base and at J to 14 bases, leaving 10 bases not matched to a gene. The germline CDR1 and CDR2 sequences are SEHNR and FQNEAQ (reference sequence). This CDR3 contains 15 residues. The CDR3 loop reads CASSLGAGQGLTLHF. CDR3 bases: TGTGCCAGCAGCTTAGGGGCTGGACAGGGTCTCACCCTCCACTTT. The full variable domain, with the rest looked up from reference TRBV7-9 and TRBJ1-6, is DTGVSQNPRHKITKRGQNVTFRCDPISEHNRLYWYRQTLGQGPEFLTYFQNEAQLEKSRLLSDRFSAERPKGSFSTLEIQRTEQGDSAMYLCASSLGAGQGLTLHFGNGTRLTVT.

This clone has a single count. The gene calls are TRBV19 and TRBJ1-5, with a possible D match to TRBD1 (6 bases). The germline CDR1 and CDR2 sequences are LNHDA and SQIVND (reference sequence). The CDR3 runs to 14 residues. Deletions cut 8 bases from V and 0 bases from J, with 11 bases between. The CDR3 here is CASYETGSNQPQHF. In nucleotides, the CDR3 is TGTGCCAGTTACGAGACAGGTAGCAATCAGCCCCAGCATTTT.

CDR3 nucleotide sequence: TGTGCCAGCAGCTTAGGCCTAATTGGGCAGGGGAGCAATCAGCCCCAGCATTTT. The encoded protein is CASSLGLIGQGSNQPQHF. The chain links TRBV13 to TRBJ1-5; D perhaps matches TRBD1 (6 bases). Trimming cost V 0 bases and J 1 base, with 16 bases left between them. The CDR3 is 18 residues long. Germline assignment: CDR1 PRHDT and CDR2 FYEKMQ (reference sequence). Combining the CDR3 with reference TRBV13 and TRBJ1-5 gives the whole variable domain AAGVIQSPRHLIKEKRETATLKCYPIPRHDTVYWYQQGPGQDPQFLISFYEKMQSDKGSIPDRFSAQQFSDYHSELNMSSLELGDSALYFCASSLGLIGQGSNQPQHFGDGTRLSIL.

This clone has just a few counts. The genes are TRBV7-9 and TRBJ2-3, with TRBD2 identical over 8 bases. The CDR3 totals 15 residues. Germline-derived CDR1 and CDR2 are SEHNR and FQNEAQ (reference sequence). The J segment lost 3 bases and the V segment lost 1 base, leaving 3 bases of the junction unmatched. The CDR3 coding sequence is TGTGCCAGCAGCTTAGGGACTAGCCTGACAGATACGCAGTATTTT. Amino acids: CASSLGTSLTDTQYF.

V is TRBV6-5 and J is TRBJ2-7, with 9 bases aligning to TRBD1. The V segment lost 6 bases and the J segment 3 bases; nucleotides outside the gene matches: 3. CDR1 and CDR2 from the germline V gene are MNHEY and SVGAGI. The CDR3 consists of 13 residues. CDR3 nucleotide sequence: TGTGCCAGCAGAAAGACAGGGGGCTACGAGCAGTACTTC. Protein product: CASRKTGGYEQYF.

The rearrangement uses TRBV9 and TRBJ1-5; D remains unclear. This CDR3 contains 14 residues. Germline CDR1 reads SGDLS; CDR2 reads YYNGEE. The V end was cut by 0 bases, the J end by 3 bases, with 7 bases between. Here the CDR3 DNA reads TGTGCCAGCAGCGTAGGAGGAACCAATCAGCCCCAGCATTTT. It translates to CASSVGGTNQPQHF. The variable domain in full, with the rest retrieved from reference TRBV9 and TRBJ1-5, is DSGVTQTPKHLITATGQRVTLRCSPRSGDLSVYWYQQSLDQGLQFLIQYYNGEERAKGNILERFSAQQFPDLHSELNLSSLELGDSALYFCASSVGGTNQPQHFGDGTRLSIL.

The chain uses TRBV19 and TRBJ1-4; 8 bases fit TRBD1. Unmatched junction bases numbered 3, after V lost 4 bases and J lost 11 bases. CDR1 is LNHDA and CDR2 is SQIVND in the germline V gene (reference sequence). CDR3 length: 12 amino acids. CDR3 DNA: TGTGCCAGTAGTAGAACAGGGGGGAAACTGTTTTTT. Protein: CASSRTGGKLFF.

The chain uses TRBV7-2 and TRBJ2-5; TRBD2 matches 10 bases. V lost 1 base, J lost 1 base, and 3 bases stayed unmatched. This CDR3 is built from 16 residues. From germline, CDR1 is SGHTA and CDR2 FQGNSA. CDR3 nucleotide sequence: TGTGCCAGCAGCTTAGGGGCTAGCGGGGGCCAAGAGACCCAGTACTTC. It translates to CASSLGASGGQETQYF. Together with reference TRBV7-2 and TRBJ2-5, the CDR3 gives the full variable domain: GAGVSQSPSNKVTEKGKDVELRCDPISGHTALYWYRQSLGQGLEFLIYFQGNSAPDKSGLPSDRFSAERTGGSVSTLTIQRTQQEDSAVYLCASSLGASGGQETQYFGPGTRLLVL.

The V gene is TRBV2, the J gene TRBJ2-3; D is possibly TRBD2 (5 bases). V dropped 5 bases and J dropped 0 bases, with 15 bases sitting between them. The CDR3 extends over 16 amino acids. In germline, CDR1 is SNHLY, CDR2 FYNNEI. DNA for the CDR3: TGTGCCAGCAGTCCTCGGACTGGAACTAGCACAGATACGCAGTATTTT. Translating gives CASSPRTGTSTDTQYF.

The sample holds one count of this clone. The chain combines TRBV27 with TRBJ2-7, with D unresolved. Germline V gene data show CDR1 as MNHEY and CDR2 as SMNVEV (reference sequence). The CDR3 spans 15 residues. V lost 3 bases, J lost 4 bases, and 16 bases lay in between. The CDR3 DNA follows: TGTGCCAGCAGTTTGGCTTCTGCGATGCGGTACGAGCAGTACTTC. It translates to CASSLASAMRYEQYF.

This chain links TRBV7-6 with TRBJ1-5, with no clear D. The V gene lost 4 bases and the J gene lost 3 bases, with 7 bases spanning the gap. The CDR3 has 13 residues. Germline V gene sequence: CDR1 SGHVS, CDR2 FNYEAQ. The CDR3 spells CASSWGNNQPQHF. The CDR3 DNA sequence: TGTGCCAGCAGCTGGGGAAACAATCAGCCCCAGCATTTT.

The chain's CDR3 is CASSYSLPTQYGTFF. For the CDR3, the DNA is TGTGCCAGCAGTTACTCTCTACCGACTCAATATGGGACTTTCTTT. This chain uses TRBV6-5 with TRBJ1-1; D gene ambiguous. The V gene's germline CDR1 is MNHEY and CDR2 SVGAGI. V gave up 0 bases and J gave up 12 bases, with 20 bases separating them. The length of the CDR3 is 15 residues.